Listed here are 6 T cell receptor beta chains from one sample, sequenced in a study of T cells of healthy individuals. TCRdb ran MiXCR on the 5' RACE reads and lists one entry per CDR3 protein. Of around 79,000 distinct CDR3 sequences in the sample, about 5.5% were seen once. The receptors stem from a female donor in good health.

This chain uses TRBV6-1 with TRBJ1-2; TRBD1 might be the D (6 bases). Trimming cost V 2 bases and J 4 bases, with 8 bases left between them. This CDR3 contains 13 residues. Germline CDR1 is MNHNS and CDR2 is SASEGT. CDR3 sequence reads: CASSEWDIYGYTF. CDR3 DNA: TGTGCCAGCAGTGAATGGGACATCTATGGCTACACCTTC.

This sequence joins TRBV6-6 and TRBJ1-1; D not certain. V shed 7 bases and J shed 0 bases, with 15 bases lying between them. CDR3 length equals 15 residues. Germline V gene lookup returns CDR1 MNHNY and CDR2 SVGAGI (reference sequence). The CDR3: CASNGLTKMNTEAFF. The DNA of the CDR3 is TGTGCCAGCAACGGTTTGACGAAGATGAACACTGAAGCTTTCTTT.

This clonotype was observed at least ten times. This chain connects TRBV20-1 to TRBJ1-1; D gene uncertain. V was shortened by 5 bases and J by 5 bases, with 9 bases between the two germline ends. Germline V lookup: CDR1 DFQATT, CDR2 SNEGSKA (reference sequence). CDR3 length: 11 amino acids. The CDR3 region has the DNA TGCAGTGCTGGAGTGGGAACTGAAGCTTTCTTT. It yields the protein CSAGVGTEAFF.

The chain combines TRBV7-2 with TRBJ1-2; D not certain. V lost 5 bases, J lost 5 bases, and 12 bases lay in between. The CDR3 contains 13 residues. Germline assignment: CDR1 SGHTA and CDR2 FQGNSA. The CDR3 sequence is CASSPDIVYGYTF. The CDR3 DNA is TGTGCCAGCAGCCCTGACATTGTATATGGCTACACCTTC.

This chain joins TRBV6-2 or TRBV6-3 and TRBJ1-5; D is undetermined. CDR1 and CDR2 (germline): MNHEY, SVGEGT. The V end was cut by 10 bases, the J end by 4 bases, with 20 bases between. The CDR3 spans 15 residues. Written as DNA, the CDR3 is TGTGCCACCTTGGGAGGAGAGGTGGGAAATCAGCCCCAGCATTTT. It translates to CATLGGEVGNQPQHF.

Regarding this clonotype: This sequence may be a read error, since a much larger clone differs from it by one base. The V and J genes are TRBV7-2 and TRBJ1-1; D gene unclear. CDR1 is SGHTA and CDR2 is FQGNSA in the germline V gene. CDR3 length equals 11 residues. The CDR3 DNA follows: TGTGCCGGCAGCTTAAAGACTGAAGCTTTCTTT. It codes for CAGSLKTEAFF.